This entry lists 5 T cell receptor beta chains sequenced from one sample in a study of memory CD4+ T cells and cytomegalovirus serostatus. The sort gate was single viable CD3+CD4+CD8-CD45RO+ cells for memory CD4+ T cells. Assay: immunoSEQ multiplex PCR; the TCRdb copy retains only in-frame clones and omits some. The table includes tens of thousands of clones, about 76% detected once. Sequencing was done on a sample of memory CD4+ T cells from blood. The source of these receptors is an adult in good health and CMV-seronegative. Some clones in this sample may be carry-over from other donors' samples.

The chain links TRBV27 to TRBJ2-2; perhaps TRBD1 as D (5 bases). The length of the CDR3 is 15 residues. Per germline, CDR1 MNHEY and CDR2 SMNVEV (reference sequence). Between the trimmed V and J ends, which lost 10 bases and 7 bases, there was a span of 22 bases. CDR3 nucleotide sequence: TGTGCCACCCTTCAAGACGGCAGGGCTAGCGGGGAGCTGTTTTTT. Its translation: CATLQDGRASGELFF.

The V gene is TRBV5-5, the J gene TRBJ1-2; D ambiguous. The CDR3 contains 12 residues. The germline V gene encodes CDR1 SGHKS and CDR2 YYEKEE (reference sequence). V was shortened by 5 bases and J by 7 bases, with 12 bases between the two germline ends. CDR3 sequence reads: CASRSTGGGYTF. The CDR3 coding sequence is TGTGCCAGCAGATCCACGGGCGGTGGCTACACCTTC.

The genes are TRBV5-5 and TRBJ1-3; the D is unclear. The CDR3 totals 15 residues. Per the germline V gene, CDR1 is SGHKS and CDR2 is YYEKEE (reference sequence). V shed 2 bases and J shed 4 bases, with 13 bases lying between them. In DNA, the CDR3 is TGTGCCAGCAGCTTTGAGGGTCTATCCGGAAACACCATATATTTT. It translates to CASSFEGLSGNTIYF.

This clone was found once. The chain employs TRBV5-8 and TRBJ1-4; D unresolved. V lost 3 bases, J lost 6 bases, and 9 bases lay in between. The V gene's germline CDR1 is SGHTS and CDR2 YDEGEE. The length of the CDR3 is 13 residues. CDR3: CASSWTAYEKLFF. DNA for the CDR3: TGTGCCAGCAGCTGGACTGCGTATGAAAAACTGTTTTTT.

This chain uses TRBV20-1 with TRBJ2-3; D not resolved. The CDR3 totals 11 residues. Germline-derived CDR1 and CDR2 are DFQATT and SNEGSKA (reference sequence). The V end was cut by 6 bases, the J end by 0 bases, with 4 bases between. CDR3 sequence: CSADSTDTQYF. For the CDR3, the DNA is TGCAGTGCAGACAGCACAGATACGCAGTATTTT.